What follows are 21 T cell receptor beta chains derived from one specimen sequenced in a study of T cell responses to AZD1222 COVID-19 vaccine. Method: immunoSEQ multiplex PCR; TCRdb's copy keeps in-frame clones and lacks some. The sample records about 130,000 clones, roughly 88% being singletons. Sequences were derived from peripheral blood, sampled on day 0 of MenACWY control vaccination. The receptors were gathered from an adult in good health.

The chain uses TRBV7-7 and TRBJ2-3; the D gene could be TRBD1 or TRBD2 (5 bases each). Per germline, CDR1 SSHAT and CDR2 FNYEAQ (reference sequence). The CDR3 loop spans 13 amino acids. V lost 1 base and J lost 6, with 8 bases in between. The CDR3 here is CASSLGWGDTQYF. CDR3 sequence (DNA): TGTGCCAGCAGCTTAGGGTGGGGGGATACGCAGTATTTT. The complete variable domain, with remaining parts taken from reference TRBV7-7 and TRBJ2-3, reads GAGVSQSPRYKVTKRGQDVTLRCDPISSHATLYWYQQALGQGPEFLTYFNYEAQPDKSGLPSDRFSAERPEGSISTLTIQRTEQRDSAMYRCASSLGWGDTQYFGPGTRLTVL.

CDR3 DNA: TGCGCCAGCAGCCAAGATCAGCAAAGAGGGACCGGGGAGCTGTTTTTT. As protein: CASSQDQQRGTGELFF. The chain uses TRBV4-1 and TRBJ2-2; D may be TRBD2 (5 bases). The CDR3 spans 16 residues. Germline lookup yields CDR1 MGHRA and CDR2 YSYEKL. The ends were cut back, 0 bases at V and 5 bases at J, with 13 bases in the middle.

The CDR3 spells CARSLEGQVGLGDAIYF. The DNA of the CDR3 is TGTGCCAGAAGCTTGGAAGGACAGGTGGGGTTGGGGGACGCCATATATTTT. V gene TRBV5-3 combines with J gene TRBJ1-3, with 7 bases aligning to TRBD1. TRBV5-3 is flagged as an ORF with uncertain function. The ends lost 0 bases at V and 11 bases at J; junction bases unmatched: 17. The CDR3 contains 17 residues.

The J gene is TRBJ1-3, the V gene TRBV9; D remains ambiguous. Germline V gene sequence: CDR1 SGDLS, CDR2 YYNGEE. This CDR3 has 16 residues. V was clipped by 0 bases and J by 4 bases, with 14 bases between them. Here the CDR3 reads CASSVDAQLRGNTIYF. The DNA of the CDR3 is TGTGCCAGCAGCGTAGACGCTCAACTACGCGGAAACACCATATATTTT. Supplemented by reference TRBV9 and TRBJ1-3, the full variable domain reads DSGVTQTPKHLITATGQRVTLRCSPRSGDLSVYWYQQSLDQGLQFLIQYYNGEERAKGNILERFSAQQFPDLHSELNLSSLELGDSALYFCASSVDAQLRGNTIYFGEGSWLTVV.

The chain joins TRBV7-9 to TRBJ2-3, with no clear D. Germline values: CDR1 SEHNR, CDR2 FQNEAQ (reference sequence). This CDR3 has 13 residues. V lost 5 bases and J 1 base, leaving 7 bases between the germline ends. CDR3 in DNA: TGTGCCAGCAGCCCCGAGGGCACAGATACGCAGTATTTT. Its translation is CASSPEGTDTQYF. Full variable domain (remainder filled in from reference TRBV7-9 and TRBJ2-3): DTGVSQNPRHKITKRGQNVTFRCDPISEHNRLYWYRQTLGQGPEFLTYFQNEAQLEKSRLLSDRFSAERPKGSFSTLEIQRTEQGDSAMYLCASSPEGTDTQYFGPGTRLTVL.

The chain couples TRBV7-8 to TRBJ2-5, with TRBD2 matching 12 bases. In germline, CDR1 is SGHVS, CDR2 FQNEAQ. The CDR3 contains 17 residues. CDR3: CGSSLLTSGGTQETQYF. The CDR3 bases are TGTGGGTCGTCTTTGTTAACTAGCGGGGGGACCCAAGAGACCCAGTACTTC.

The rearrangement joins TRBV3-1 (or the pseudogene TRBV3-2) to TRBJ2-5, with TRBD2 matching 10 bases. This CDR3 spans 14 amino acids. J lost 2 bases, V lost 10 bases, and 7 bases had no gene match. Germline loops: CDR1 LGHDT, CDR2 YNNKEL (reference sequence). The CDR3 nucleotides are TGTGCCATCGGGACTAGCGTTAGTCAAGAGACCCAGTACTTC. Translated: CAIGTSVSQETQYF.

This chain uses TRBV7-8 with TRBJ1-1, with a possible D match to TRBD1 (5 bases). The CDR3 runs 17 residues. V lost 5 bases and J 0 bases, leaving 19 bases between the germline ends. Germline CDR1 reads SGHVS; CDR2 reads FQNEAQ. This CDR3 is CASSLRDGLSMNTEAFF. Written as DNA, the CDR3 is TGTGCCAGCAGCCTCCGGGACGGACTTAGCATGAACACTGAAGCTTTCTTT.

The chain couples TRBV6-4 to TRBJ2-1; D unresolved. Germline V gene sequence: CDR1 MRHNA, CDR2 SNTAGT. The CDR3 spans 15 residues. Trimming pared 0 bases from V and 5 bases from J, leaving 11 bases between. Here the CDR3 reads CASSDSVYGHNEQFF. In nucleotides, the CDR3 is TGTGCCAGCAGTGACTCGGTTTACGGCCACAATGAGCAGTTCTTC.

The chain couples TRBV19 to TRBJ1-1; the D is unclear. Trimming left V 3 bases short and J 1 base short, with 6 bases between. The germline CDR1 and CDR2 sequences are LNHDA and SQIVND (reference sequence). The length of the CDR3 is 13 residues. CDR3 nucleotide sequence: TGTGCCAGTAGTATTAGAGGGAACACTGAAGCTTTCTTT. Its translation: CASSIRGNTEAFF.

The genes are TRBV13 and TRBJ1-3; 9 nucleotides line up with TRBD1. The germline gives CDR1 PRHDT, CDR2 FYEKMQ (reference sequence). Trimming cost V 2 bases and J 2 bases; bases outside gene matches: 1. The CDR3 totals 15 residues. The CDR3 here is CASSLRQGAGNTIYF. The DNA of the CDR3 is TGTGCCAGCAGCTTAAGACAGGGGGCTGGAAACACCATATATTTT. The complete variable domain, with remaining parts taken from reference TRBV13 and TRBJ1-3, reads AAGVIQSPRHLIKEKRETATLKCYPIPRHDTVYWYQQGPGQDPQFLISFYEKMQSDKGSIPDRFSAQQFSDYHSELNMSSLELGDSALYFCASSLRQGAGNTIYFGEGSWLTVV.

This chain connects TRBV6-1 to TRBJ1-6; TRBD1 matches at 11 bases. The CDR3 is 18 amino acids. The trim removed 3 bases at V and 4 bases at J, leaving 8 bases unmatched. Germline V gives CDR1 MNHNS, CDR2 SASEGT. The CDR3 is CASSESGQGVGYNSPLHF. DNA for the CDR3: TGTGCCAGCAGTGAGTCGGGACAGGGGGTAGGGTATAATTCACCCCTCCACTTT.

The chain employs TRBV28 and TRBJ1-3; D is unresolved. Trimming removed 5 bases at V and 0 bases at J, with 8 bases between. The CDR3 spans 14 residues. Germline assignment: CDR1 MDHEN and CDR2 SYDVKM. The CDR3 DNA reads TGTGCCAGCAGTCCCTTACGCTCTGGAAACACCATATATTTT. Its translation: CASSPLRSGNTIYF.

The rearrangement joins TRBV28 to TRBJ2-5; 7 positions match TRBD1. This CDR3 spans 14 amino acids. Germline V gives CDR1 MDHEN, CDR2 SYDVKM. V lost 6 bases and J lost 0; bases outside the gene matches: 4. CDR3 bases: TGTGCCAGCAGGCCGACAGGGCACCAAGAGACCCAGTACTTC. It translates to CASRPTGHQETQYF. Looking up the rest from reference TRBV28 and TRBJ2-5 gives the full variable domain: DVKVTQSSRYLVKRTGEKVFLECVQDMDHENMFWYRQDPGLGLRLIYFSYDVKMKEKGDIPEGYSVSREKKERFSLILESASTNQTSMYLCASRPTGHQETQYFGPGTRLLVL.

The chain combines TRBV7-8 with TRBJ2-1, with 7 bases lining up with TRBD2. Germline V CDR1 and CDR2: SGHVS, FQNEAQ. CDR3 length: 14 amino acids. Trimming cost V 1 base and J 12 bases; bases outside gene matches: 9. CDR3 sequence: CASSLVGLVEGQFF. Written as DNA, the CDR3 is TGTGCCAGCAGCTTAGTCGGACTAGTGGAGGGGCAGTTCTTC.

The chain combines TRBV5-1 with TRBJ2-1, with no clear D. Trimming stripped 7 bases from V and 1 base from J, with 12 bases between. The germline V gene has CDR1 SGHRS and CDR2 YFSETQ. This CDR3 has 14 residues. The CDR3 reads CASCDGQSYNEQFF. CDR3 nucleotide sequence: TGCGCCAGCTGCGACGGCCAATCCTACAATGAGCAGTTCTTC.

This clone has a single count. CDR3 nucleotides: TGTGCCAGCAGCTTACAGACCTCCTACGAGCAGTACTTC. Translating gives CASSLQTSYEQYF. The V gene is TRBV11-2, the J gene TRBJ2-7, with D uncertain. This CDR3 is 13 amino acids long. Germline V gene sequence: CDR1 SGHAT, CDR2 FQNNGV. V was pared by 2 bases and J by 0 bases, with 5 bases between.

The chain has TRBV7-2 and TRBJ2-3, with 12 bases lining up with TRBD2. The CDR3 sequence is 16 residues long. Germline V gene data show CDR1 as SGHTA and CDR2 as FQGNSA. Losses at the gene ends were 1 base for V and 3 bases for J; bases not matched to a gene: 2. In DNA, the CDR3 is TGTGCCAGCAGCTTAGTTGGACTAGCGGGGACAGATACGCAGTATTTT. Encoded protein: CASSLVGLAGTDTQYF.

This CDR3 reads CASSQGGETQYF. The CDR3 coding sequence is TGCGCCAGCAGCCAAGGTGGGGAGACCCAGTACTTC. V gene TRBV4-1 combines with J gene TRBJ2-5; D is ambiguous. The CDR3 covers 12 residues. CDR1 is MGHRA, CDR2 YSYEKL, per germline. V gave up 1 base and J gave up 5 bases, with 5 bases separating them.

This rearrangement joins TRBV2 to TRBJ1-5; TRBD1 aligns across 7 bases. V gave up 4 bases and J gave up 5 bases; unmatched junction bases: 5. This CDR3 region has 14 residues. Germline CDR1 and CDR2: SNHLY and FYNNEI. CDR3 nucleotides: TGTGCCAGCAGTGTTCAACAGGGGTATCAGCCCCAGCATTTT. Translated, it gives CASSVQQGYQPQHF. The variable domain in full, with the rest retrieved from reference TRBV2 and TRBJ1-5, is EPEVTQTPSHQVTQMGQEVILRCVPISNHLYFYWYRQILGQKVEFLVSFYNNEISEKSEIFDDQFSVERPDGSNFTLKIRSTKLEDSAMYFCASSVQQGYQPQHFGDGTRLSIL.

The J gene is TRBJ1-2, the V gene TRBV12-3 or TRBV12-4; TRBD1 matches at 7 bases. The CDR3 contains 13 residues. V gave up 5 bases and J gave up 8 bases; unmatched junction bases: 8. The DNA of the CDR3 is TGTGCCAGCAGTACAGGGGATAGGGGAGGCTACACCTTC. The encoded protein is CASSTGDRGGYTF.